What follows are 32 T cell receptor beta chains derived from one specimen sequenced in a study of blood T cells in healthy people across ages. Primed by a sample-barcoded 5' primer and a J-beta primer mix, a second PCR proceeded for about 6 to 12 cycles. TCRdb reanalysed the 5' RACE reads using MiXCR and keeps one entry per CDR3 protein. Altogether over a million distinct CDR3 sequences are present, around 59% being singletons, with the ten largest covering 6.5% to 8.5%. Sequences were obtained from blood. These receptors were collected from a man between 18 and 29 years old in good health.

This clonotype was seen a handful of times. This chain uses TRBV20-1 with TRBJ1-2; D ambiguous. The CDR3 has 14 amino acids. Germline-derived CDR1 and CDR2 are DFQATT and SNEGSKA (reference sequence). Trimming left V 0 bases short and J 6 bases short, with 14 bases between. CDR3: CSARDPGVLDGYTF. In nucleotides, the CDR3 is TGCAGTGCTAGAGATCCCGGAGTTTTGGATGGCTACACCTTC.

This chain joins TRBV12-3 or TRBV12-4 and TRBJ1-6; tentative D call: TRBD1 (5 bases). V lost 8 bases, J lost 4 bases, and 12 bases lay in between. The CDR3 has 14 amino acids. The CDR3 region is CASGGGIYNSPLHF. The DNA for the CDR3 is TGTGCCAGCGGTGGGGGAATTTATAATTCACCCCTCCACTTT.

The rearrangement links TRBV9 to TRBJ2-1; a weak D match, TRBD1 (5 bases). The V gene lost 6 bases and the J gene lost 0 bases, with 16 bases spanning the gap. Per the germline V gene, CDR1 is SGDLS and CDR2 is YYNGEE. The CDR3 is made up of 16 amino acids. CDR3 protein: CASTSRGWGSYNEQFF. In DNA, the CDR3 is TGTGCCAGCACTTCTAGGGGATGGGGCTCCTACAATGAGCAGTTCTTC.

The CDR3 is CASSEALQRQPQHF. For the CDR3, the DNA is TGTGCCAGCAGTGAAGCGCTTCAGAGACAGCCCCAGCATTTT. The chain uses TRBV2 and TRBJ1-5; no clear D. V lost 0 bases to trimming and J lost 7 bases, with 10 bases between them. Germline CDR1 reads SNHLY; CDR2 reads FYNNEI. The CDR3 runs to 14 residues.

As to this clonotype: The germline gene is not matched at one end of the junction; a read error may be the cause. The V call is TRBV6-1, the J call TRBJ1-4; 7 nucleotides agree with TRBD1. The CDR3 totals 13 residues. Germline assignment: CDR1 MNHNS and CDR2 SASEGT. The CDR3, as DNA: TGTGCTAGCAGGGACAGCGAGGATGAAAAACTGTTTTTT. It is translated as CASRDSEDEKLFF.

The rearrangement joins TRBV7-2 to TRBJ1-5, with 7 bases matching TRBD1. The length of the CDR3 is 15 residues. J lost 0 bases, V lost 5 bases, and 4 bases had no gene match. The germline CDR1 and CDR2 sequences are SGHTA and FQGNSA. The CDR3 coding sequence is TGTGCCAGCAGCCTAGGGGGCCATAGCAATCAGCCCCAGCATTTT. Translated, it gives CASSLGGHSNQPQHF.

The chain uses TRBV7-2 and TRBJ2-1; 7 bases fit TRBD2. Trimming took 3 bases from V and 7 from J; bases not matched to a gene: 9. This CDR3 has 15 amino acids. Per germline, CDR1 SGHTA and CDR2 FQGNSA. In nucleotides, the CDR3 is TGTGCCAGCAGCTTGGCGGGAGCCGCTCGGAATGAGCAGTTCTTC. Its protein product is CASSLAGAARNEQFF. The variable domain in full, with the rest retrieved from reference TRBV7-2 and TRBJ2-1, is GAGVSQSPSNKVTEKGKDVELRCDPISGHTALYWYRQSLGQGLEFLIYFQGNSAPDKSGLPSDRFSAERTGGSVSTLTIQRTQQEDSAVYLCASSLAGAARNEQFFGPGTRLTVL.

This clonotype was detected a few times. CDR3 residues: CASSAQVELFF. CDR3 DNA sequence: TGTGCCAGCAGCGCCCAGGTGGAGCTGTTTTTT. The chain is built from TRBV2 and TRBJ2-2, with D hard to call. Germline CDR1 SNHLY, CDR2 FYNNEI. The CDR3 extends over 11 amino acids. Trimming stripped 6 bases from V and 10 bases from J, with 9 bases between.

V and J are TRBV3-1 and TRBJ2-1; D is tentatively TRBD1 or TRBD2 (5 bases each). CDR3 length equals 16 residues. The V gene's germline CDR1 is LGHDT and CDR2 YNNKEL (reference sequence). V dropped 4 bases and J dropped 0 bases, with 13 bases sitting between them. This CDR3 is CASSPTGAYSYNEQFF. The CDR3 coding sequence is TGTGCCAGCAGCCCCACCGGGGCCTACTCCTACAATGAGCAGTTCTTC.

The chain combines TRBV12-3 or TRBV12-4 with TRBJ2-3; TRBD1 matches 12 bases. V lost 6 bases, J lost 7 bases, and 5 bases stayed unmatched. The length of the CDR3 is 14 residues. For the CDR3, the DNA is TGTGCCAGCAGGGGACAGGGGGCAGGAAATACGCAGTATTTT. Protein sequence: CASRGQGAGNTQYF.

The genes are TRBV5-1 and TRBJ2-5, with TRBD2 matching 9 bases. V lost 4 bases and J lost 1; bases outside the gene matches: 8. CDR1 is SGHRS and CDR2 is YFSETQ in the germline V gene. The length of the CDR3 is 16 residues. The CDR3 DNA follows: TGCGCCAGCAGCCCCACCCTAGCGGGAACCCAAGAGACCCAGTACTTC. It specifies CASSPTLAGTQETQYF. Filled out from reference TRBV5-1 and TRBJ2-5, the complete variable domain reads KAGVTQTPRYLIKTRGQQVTLSCSPISGHRSVSWYQQTPGQGLQFLFEYFSETQRNKGNFPGRFSGRQFSNSRSEMNVSTLELGDSALYLCASSPTLAGTQETQYFGPGTRLLVL.

This clonotype was counted many times. The chain employs TRBV6-5 and TRBJ2-5; 8 bases match TRBD1. V trimming: 2 bases; J trimming: 4 bases; junction bases outside the gene matches: 0. The CDR3 is 13 amino acids. Germline loops: CDR1 MNHEY, CDR2 SVGAGI. CDR3 residues: CASSYDRGETQYF. The DNA for the CDR3 is TGTGCCAGCAGTTACGACAGGGGAGAGACCCAGTACTTC.

The chain uses TRBV6-1 and TRBJ1-3; no clear D gene. Looked up from germline, CDR1 is MNHNS and CDR2 is SASEGT. The length of the CDR3 is 14 residues. Trimming took off 1 base at V and 4 bases at J, with 8 bases between the two ends. CDR3 amino acids: CASSEEGLGNTIYF. Written as DNA, the CDR3 is TGTGCCAGCAGTGAAGAGGGCCTCGGAAACACCATATATTTT.

This clonotype was detected a few times. The gene calls are TRBV7-9 and TRBJ1-2, with D uncertain. The V gene's germline CDR1 is SEHNR and CDR2 FQNEAQ (reference sequence). V lost 6 bases and J 3 bases, leaving 8 bases between the germline ends. The CDR3 extends over 12 amino acids. CDR3: CASSLRDYGYTF. CDR3 DNA: TGTGCCAGCAGTCTTCGGGACTATGGCTACACCTTC.

V and J are TRBV11-2 and TRBJ2-3, with TRBD1 identical over 7 bases. The CDR3 is made up of 18 amino acids. Germline CDR1 SGHAT, CDR2 FQNNGV. With V trimmed by 0 bases and J by 2 bases, 11 bases remained unmatched. The CDR3 DNA sequence: TGTGCCAGCAGCTTAGATCAGTTGGGGGACAGATACACAGATACGCAGTATTTT. This translates into CASSLDQLGDRYTDTQYF.

J is TRBJ2-7 and V is TRBV27; 12 nucleotides agree with TRBD2. Near its end, the DNA agrees better with TRBJ2-5, so the J call may be wrong. The germline V gene encodes CDR1 MNHEY and CDR2 SMNVEV (reference sequence). There are 16 residues in the CDR3. The CDR3 sequence: CASSTLTGLAGETQYF. The DNA for the CDR3 is TGTGCCAGCAGTACTCTGACGGGACTAGCGGGTGAGACCCAGTACTTC.

This clonotype has only a few counts. The chain recombines TRBV29-1 with TRBJ2-1; 10 bases match TRBD1. The V and J ends lost 3 bases and 10 bases, in that order; junction bases with no gene match: 9. Looked up from germline, CDR1 is SQVTM and CDR2 is ANQGSEA. There are 14 residues in the CDR3. The CDR3 nucleotides are TGCAGCGTTGATTCAGGGACAGGGGACGGCGAGCAGTTCTTC. Translating gives CSVDSGTGDGEQFF.

CDR3 protein: CASSPQGPPNTEAFF. The CDR3 bases are TGTGCCAGCAGCCCACAGGGTCCTCCGAACACTGAAGCTTTCTTT. The chain links TRBV6-5 to TRBJ1-1, with D tentatively TRBD1 (6 bases). Between the trimmed V and J ends, which lost 6 bases and 1 base, there was a span of 15 bases. CDR1 and CDR2 from the germline V gene are MNHEY and SVGAGI. This CDR3 is built from 15 residues.

The chain is built from TRBV5-1 and TRBJ1-1; the D is unclear. This CDR3 spans 17 amino acids. V lost 1 base to trimming and J lost 0 bases, with 16 bases between them. From germline, CDR1 is SGHRS and CDR2 YFSETQ. In nucleotides, the CDR3 is TGCGCCAGCAGCTTGTCGGTGCCGGGGAGGGTGAACACTGAAGCTTTCTTT. Translated: CASSLSVPGRVNTEAFF.

J is TRBJ2-3 and V is TRBV29-1; unclear D gene. Trimming cost V 4 bases and J 5 bases, with 4 bases left between them. Germline V gene sequence: CDR1 SQVTM, CDR2 ANQGSEA. CDR3 length: 10 residues. The CDR3: CSVVEDTQYF. The CDR3 nucleotides are TGCAGCGTTGTGGAAGATACGCAGTATTTT.

This chain joins TRBV7-2 and TRBJ2-5, with 10 bases identical to TRBD1. The CDR3 extends over 15 amino acids. Trimming took 1 base from V and 5 from J; bases not matched to a gene: 4. CDR1 and CDR2 from the germline V gene are SGHTA and FQGNSA. The CDR3 nucleotides read TGTGCCAGCAGCTTAGGAGGACAGGGGGTGGAGACCCAGTACTTC. Its protein is CASSLGGQGVETQYF.

V usage is TRBV12-3 or TRBV12-4 and J usage is TRBJ1-1, with D uncertain. Trimming stripped 4 bases from V and 0 bases from J, with 9 bases between. CDR3 length: 14 amino acids. The DNA of the CDR3 is TGTGCCAGCAGTTCACGAAGGCTGAACACTGAAGCTTTCTTT. Translated: CASSSRRLNTEAFF.

This sequence joins TRBV27 and TRBJ1-2; D is perhaps TRBD1 (5 bases). The CDR3 has 15 amino acids. CDR1 and CDR2 (germline): MNHEY, SMNVEV (reference sequence). Trimming took 5 bases from V and 4 from J, leaving 17 bases between them. The CDR3 nucleotides are TGTGCCAGCAGTCCCATCGGGGGGGTTCTCTATGGCTACACCTTC. This codes for CASSPIGGVLYGYTF.

This clonotype was seen many times. J is TRBJ2-1 and V is TRBV20-1; 10 positions agree with TRBD2. This CDR3 has 14 amino acids. Looked up from germline, CDR1 is DFQATT and CDR2 is SNEGSKA (reference sequence). The V segment lost 6 bases and the J segment 8 bases; nucleotides outside the gene matches: 10. The CDR3 reads CSAEKREGVDEQFF. DNA of the CDR3: TGCAGTGCAGAAAAGCGGGAGGGGGTAGATGAGCAGTTCTTC.

The chain recombines TRBV9 with TRBJ2-3; 9 positions agree with TRBD2. The CDR3 totals 17 residues. Germline V CDR1 and CDR2: SGDLS, YYNGEE. The trim removed 0 bases at V and 5 bases at J, leaving 10 bases unmatched. The CDR3 DNA reads as TGTGCCAGCAGCGTAGGGGTAGCGGGAGAAGGGGTAGATACGCAGTATTTT. Translation gives CASSVGVAGEGVDTQYF. The full variable domain, in which reference TRBV9 and TRBJ2-3 provide the parts outside the CDR3, is DSGVTQTPKHLITATGQRVTLRCSPRSGDLSVYWYQQSLDQGLQFLIQYYNGEERAKGNILERFSAQQFPDLHSELNLSSLELGDSALYFCASSVGVAGEGVDTQYFGPGTRLTVL.

The gene calls are TRBV29-1 and TRBJ2-7, with D perhaps TRBD1 (6 bases). CDR1 is SQVTM, CDR2 ANQGSEA, per germline. The V end was cut by 5 bases, the J end by 2 bases, with 16 bases between. This CDR3 region has 14 residues. CDR3 nucleotides: TGCAGCGTTCATATATCGGACAGAGCCTACGAGCAGTACTTC. Protein: CSVHISDRAYEQYF.

The genes are TRBV11-1 and TRBJ2-2; D is tentatively TRBD1 or TRBD2 (5 bases each). V lost 1 base to trimming and J lost 6 bases, with 30 bases between them. CDR3 length equals 21 residues. Germline V CDR1 and CDR2: SGHAT, FQDESV (reference sequence). As DNA, the CDR3 is TGTGCCAGCAGCTTAGTTGGGGACCCGTCCGTTAGAGTCGCCCGGGCCGGGGAGCTGTTTTTT. As protein: CASSLVGDPSVRVARAGELFF.

This clonotype was counted a single time. A read error may be the cause here, since a much bigger clone is one base away. This chain uses TRBV27 with TRBJ2-7; D is uncertain. Germline-derived CDR1 and CDR2 are MNHEY and SMNVEV (reference sequence). This CDR3 comprises 12 residues. The CDR3, as DNA: TGTGCCAGCAGCCATAGCTCCGACGAGCAGTACTTC. It translates to CASSHSSDEQYF.

This clonotype was recorded a few times. The V gene is TRBV29-1, the J gene TRBJ2-5, with a tentative D call TRBD1 (5 bases). The germline V gene encodes CDR1 SQVTM and CDR2 ANQGSEA. CDR3 length: 12 amino acids. Trimming shortened V by 6 bases and J by 2 bases, and 10 bases separated the two germline ends. The CDR3 bases are TGCAGCGTACCGACAGATCAAGAGACCCAGTACTTC. This translates into CSVPTDQETQYF.

This chain connects TRBV28 to TRBJ2-7; D remains unclear. Germline loops: CDR1 MDHEN, CDR2 SYDVKM. Trimming removed 5 bases from V and 6 bases from J, with 23 bases in between. The CDR3 contains 16 residues. The CDR3 is CASSPPPRPSRLEQYF. CDR3 bases: TGTGCCAGCAGTCCCCCCCCGAGACCCTCGCGCCTCGAGCAGTACTTC.

The chain links TRBV4-1 to TRBJ2-1; 13 nucleotides line up with TRBD2. Germline CDR1 MGHRA, CDR2 YSYEKL. The V gene end was trimmed by 0 bases and the J gene end by 8 bases; junction bases not matched to a gene: 19. The CDR3 runs 21 residues. The chain's CDR3 is CASSQDDTSGRVTGLEYEQFF. CDR3 nucleotide sequence: TGCGCCAGCAGCCAAGATGACACTAGCGGGAGGGTGACAGGACTTGAGTATGAGCAGTTCTTC.

The V and J genes are TRBV5-1 and TRBJ2-5; D is unresolved. CDR1 is SGHRS and CDR2 is YFSETQ in the germline V gene. The CDR3 is 14 amino acids. Trimming cost V 0 bases and J 11 bases, with 17 bases left between them. The DNA for the CDR3 is TGCGCCAGCAGCTTGGACAGTAAGTACAATGAGCAGTACTTC. It translates to CASSLDSKYNEQYF.